These T cell receptor beta chains were read from a single sample in a study of blood T cell repertoires in COVID-19. Sequencing used immunoSEQ multiplex PCR; TCRdb keeps in-frame clones, though not all of them. The sample contains 75,000 to 100,000 clones, less than 85% of which appear only once. The sample comprised peripheral blood. Source of these receptors: a human donor in a cohort sampled during active COVID-19. The CDR3 runs from the conserved cysteine through the conserved F or W. Each record gives: J gene, V gene, D gene, clone size, CDR3 DNA, CDR3 protein. A D gene is named only where the DNA matches it firmly. A row's size may be missing; if present it is once, few, many or a size class.

J: TRBJ2-7
V: TRBV2
D: -
size: once
DNA: TGTGCCAGCACGCGACAGCTAGACTCCTACGAGCAGTACTTC
CDR3: CASTRQLDSYEQYF

J: TRBJ2-2
V: TRBV5-5
D: TRBD1
size: few
DNA: TGTGCCAGCAGCTCGACAGGGACGAACACCGGGGAGCTGTTTTTT
CDR3: CASSSTGTNTGELFF

J: TRBJ1-1
V: TRBV29-1
D: -
size: -
DNA: TGCAGCGTTACAACCAACACTGAAGCTTTCTTT
CDR3: CSVTTNTEAFF

J: TRBJ2-2
V: TRBV28
D: TRBD2
size: -
DNA: TGTGCCAGCAGTTTAGCGGGGGACACCGGGGAGCTGTTTTTT
CDR3: CASSLAGDTGELFF

J: TRBJ2-3
V: TRBV19
D: -
size: -
DNA: TGTGCCTCGTGGGGCAGGGAAACAGATACGCAGTATTTT
CDR3: CASWGRETDTQYF

J: TRBJ1-1
V: TRBV28
D: -
size: -
DNA: TGTGCCAGCAGTTCCCCTCCGTTGGGGGGAACCGAAGCTTTCTTT
CDR3: CASSSPPLGGTEAFF

J: TRBJ2-1
V: TRBV9
D: TRBD2
size: many
DNA: TGTGCCAGCAGCGTAGAGCTAGCGGGGACCAATGAGCAGTTCTTC
CDR3: CASSVELAGTNEQFF

J: TRBJ1-2
V: TRBV7-3
D: TRBD1
size: -
DNA: TGTGCCAGCAGCTCGGACAGGGGCTATGGCTACACCTTC
CDR3: CASSSDRGYGYTF

J: TRBJ1-1
V: TRBV6-4
D: -
size: once
DNA: TGTGCCAGCAGGCCGGGGATACGGAACACTGAAGCTTTCTTT
CDR3: CASRPGIRNTEAFF

J: TRBJ2-2
V: TRBV5-1
D: -
size: -
DNA: TGCGCCAGCAGCTTACGACAAACGTCCACCGGGGAGCTGTTTTTT
CDR3: CASSLRQTSTGELFF

J: TRBJ2-5
V: TRBV28
D: -
size: -
DNA: TGTGCCAGCAGCCACCCTATCGTAGAGACCCAGTACTTC
CDR3: CASSHPIVETQYF

J: TRBJ2-3
V: TRBV29-1
D: -
size: few
DNA: TGCAGCGTTCGGCCCGGGAGACGGACAGATACGCAGTATTTT
CDR3: CSVRPGRRTDTQYF

J: TRBJ1-1
V: TRBV19
D: -
size: -
DNA: TGTGCCAGTAGTATGCAATTGGCGGGGGAAGCTTTCTTT
CDR3: CASSMQLAGEAFF